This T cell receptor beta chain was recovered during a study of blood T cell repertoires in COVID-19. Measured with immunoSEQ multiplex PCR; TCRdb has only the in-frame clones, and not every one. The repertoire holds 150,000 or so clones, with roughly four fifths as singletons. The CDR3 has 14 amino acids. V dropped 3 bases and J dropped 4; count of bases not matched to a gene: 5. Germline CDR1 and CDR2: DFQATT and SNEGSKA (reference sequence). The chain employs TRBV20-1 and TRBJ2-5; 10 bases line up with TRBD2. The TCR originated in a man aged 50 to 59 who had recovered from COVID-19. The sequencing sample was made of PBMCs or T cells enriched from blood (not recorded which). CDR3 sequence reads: CSASPIAGGETQYF. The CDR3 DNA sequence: TGCAGTGCTAGTCCCATAGCGGGGGGAGAGACCCAGTACTTC.